This T cell receptor beta chain was identified in a study of T cell responses to AZD1222 COVID-19 vaccine. Across the whole study: Second doses that came at about 4 or about 12 weeks were put together.

In germline, CDR1 is SGHDN, CDR2 FVKESK. The CDR3 covers 14 residues. Trimming removed 3 bases from V and 0 bases from J, with 8 bases in between. Only in-frame clones appear in the TCRdb table, and some are missing; sequencing was by immunoSEQ multiplex PCR. This table holds about 110,000 clones, around nine tenths found once. Broader study findings: Among AZD1222 vaccinees, only six were seropositive at baseline. Mostly white British, mostly female donors; authors suggested clonal diversity may be underestimated. The CD4 TCRs associated with vaccination extended across spike and predominated at 160-218 and 743-854.

Points on this clone: Antigen: not known.

The sequencing used peripheral blood, collected on day 0 of AZD1222 vaccination. The sequence was collected from an adult in good health. V and J are TRBV14 and TRBJ1-1, with D unresolved. The CDR3 loop reads CASSHNAVNTEAFF. The CDR3 DNA reads as TGTGCCAGCAGCCACAATGCGGTGAACACTGAAGCTTTCTTT.